Below, 10 T cell receptor beta chains from the same sample are listed, as sequenced in a study of regulatory T cells in long-lasting Graves disease (dated by TCRdb to the early 2020s). Library construction relied on multiplex PCR. Sequencing was performed on an Illumina HiSeq 4000. CDR3 regions were amplified by Arm-PCR with iRepertoire HTBI primers to construct TCR beta libraries. The public reads were quality trimmed at Q25 with fastp and then assembled into clones with MiXCR by TCRdb, keeping productive beta chains. Rows are combined by CDR3 protein, so each entry shows the most common genes and DNA. In this sample the table shows over 250,000 distinct CDR3 sequences, roughly 21% of which occur a single time. 56% of the sample comes from the top ten. The sample's time point label, in plain terms: persistent/refractory GD, antithyroid drugs over 5 years with positive TRAb. For both TCR sequencing and RNA sequencing, RNA was extracted from PBMCs using TRIzol.

The specimen was peripheral blood mononuclear cells (PBMCs), collected when the disease was refractory, from a patient treated with antithyroid drugs. The receptor set was obtained from a female donor with Graves disease.

The gene calls are TRBV28 and TRBJ1-2, with 7 bases that match TRBD1. The CDR3 has 15 amino acids. The ends lost 7 bases at V and 3 bases at J; junction bases unmatched: 11. Germline-derived CDR1 and CDR2 are MDHEN and SYDVKM. CDR3 nucleotides: TGTGCCAGCAATTTGCGGCAGACAGGGTACTATGGCTACACCTTC. This codes for CASNLRQTGYYGYTF.

In this sample, this clonotype turned up many times. The chain couples TRBV20-1 to TRBJ2-4; 14 bases are a match to TRBD2. V was pared by 5 bases and J by 3 bases, with 9 bases of the junction left unmatched. The germline V gene has CDR1 DFQATT and CDR2 SNEGSKA (reference sequence). This CDR3 contains 17 residues. The CDR3 DNA sequence: TGCAGTGCTCAAGCGGGACTAGCGGGAGTAGACAAAAACATTCAGTACTTC. It yields the protein CSAQAGLAGVDKNIQYF.

This chain connects TRBV7-8 to TRBJ1-3; perhaps TRBD1 as D (6 bases). In germline, CDR1 is SGHVS, CDR2 FQNEAQ. This CDR3 is built from 15 residues. Trimming cost V 2 bases and J 3 bases, with 11 bases left between them. The CDR3 DNA reads as TGTGCCAGCAGCTTACGGGGACAAGGTGGAAACACCATATATTTT. Amino acids: CASSLRGQGGNTIYF.

This clonotype has a count of ten or more. The chain recombines TRBV6-1 with TRBJ2-7; D ambiguous. Deletions cut 5 bases from V and 2 bases from J, with 13 bases between. Looked up from germline, CDR1 is MNHNS and CDR2 is SASEGT. CDR3 size: 14 residues. This CDR3 reads CASSPSGATYEQYF. CDR3 in DNA: TGTGCCAGCAGTCCCTCAGGAGCTACCTACGAGCAGTACTTC.

This clonotype showed up many times. The gene calls are TRBV29-1 and TRBJ2-5, with a weak D call TRBD2 (6 bases). Germline lookup yields CDR1 SQVTM and CDR2 ANQGSEA. CDR3 size: 11 residues. The ends were cut back, 4 bases at V and 5 bases at J, with 8 bases in the middle. Written as DNA, the CDR3 is TGCAGCGTTGGACTAGGGGAGACCCAGTACTTC. This encodes CSVGLGETQYF.

This clonotype has only a few counts. The CDR3 region has the DNA TGTGCCAGCAGTCGCGGATCATGGGACCTAAGGGCCAACGTCCTGACTTTC. Its protein product is CASSRGSWDLRANVLTF. The rearrangement uses TRBV6-1 and TRBJ2-6, with D perhaps assigned TRBD1 or TRBD2 (5 bases each). CDR1 is MNHNS, CDR2 SASEGT, per germline. CDR3 size: 17 residues. Trimming removed 5 bases from V and 5 bases from J, with 19 bases in between.

In its sample, this clonotype was seen a few times. The rearrangement uses TRBV7-2 and TRBJ2-2; a weak D match, TRBD2 (6 bases). The germline V gene has CDR1 SGHTA and CDR2 FQGNSA. Trimming removed 7 bases from V and 1 base from J, with 13 bases in between. The CDR3 runs to 15 residues. The CDR3 loop reads CASTPGTLNTGELFF. The CDR3 nucleotides are TGTGCCAGCACCCCCGGGACTCTGAACACCGGGGAGCTGTTTTTT.

This clonotype turned up a few times. The CDR3, as DNA: TGTGCCAGCAGGGGAAGGGGAGCGGGAGTCCAAGAGACCCAGTACTTC. This codes for CASRGRGAGVQETQYF. The chain carries TRBV7-2 and TRBJ2-5; TRBD2 matches 8 bases. V lost 6 bases, J lost 1 base, and 10 bases stayed unmatched. This CDR3 comprises 16 residues. Germline-derived CDR1 and CDR2 are SGHTA and FQGNSA.

This clonotype was detected many times. V is TRBV7-9 and J is TRBJ2-5; 7 bases match TRBD1. Germline lookup yields CDR1 SEHNR and CDR2 FQNEAQ (reference sequence). The CDR3 runs 15 residues. The trim removed 3 bases at V and 4 bases at J, leaving 8 bases unmatched. CDR3 sequence: CASSLGDRDGETQYF. The DNA for the CDR3 is TGTGCCAGCAGCTTGGGTGACAGGGATGGAGAGACCCAGTACTTC. The whole variable domain, filled in from reference TRBV7-9 and TRBJ2-5, reads DTGVSQNPRHKITKRGQNVTFRCDPISEHNRLYWYRQTLGQGPEFLTYFQNEAQLEKSRLLSDRFSAERPKGSFSTLEIQRTEQGDSAMYLCASSLGDRDGETQYFGPGTRLLVL.

This chain uses TRBV12-3 or TRBV12-4 with TRBJ2-3, with 10 bases lining up with TRBD1. J lost 6 bases, V lost 9 bases, and 9 bases had no gene match. The length of the CDR3 is 14 residues. CDR3 residues: CASSRTGGGDTQYF. CDR3 bases: TGTGCCAGTAGCCGGACAGGGGGAGGTGATACGCAGTATTTT.